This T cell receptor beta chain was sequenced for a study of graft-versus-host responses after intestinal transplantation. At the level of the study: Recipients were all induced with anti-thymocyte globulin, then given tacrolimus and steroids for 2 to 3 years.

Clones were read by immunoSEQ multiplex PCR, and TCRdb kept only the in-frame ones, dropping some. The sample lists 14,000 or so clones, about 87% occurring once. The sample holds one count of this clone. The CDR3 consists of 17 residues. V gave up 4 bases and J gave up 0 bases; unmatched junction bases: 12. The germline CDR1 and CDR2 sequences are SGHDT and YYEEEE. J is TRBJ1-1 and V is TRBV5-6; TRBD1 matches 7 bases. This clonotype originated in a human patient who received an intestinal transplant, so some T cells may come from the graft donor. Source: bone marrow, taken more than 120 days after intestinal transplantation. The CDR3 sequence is CASSPAAGGLLNTEAFF. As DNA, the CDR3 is TGTGCCAGCAGCCCCGCGGCAGGGGGACTTTTGAACACTGAAGCTTTCTTT.